These 30 T cell receptor beta chains were all obtained from the same sample, sequenced in a study of shared clonotypes between healthy human individuals. Sequenced by immunoSEQ multiplex PCR; TCRdb stores in-frame clones only, minus some. The repertoire holds about 1.5 million clones, with 95% to 99% as singletons. Sequenced material: naive CD4+ T cells sorted from blood. Specified subset: CD45RA+ positively selected. The receptors stem from a man in his thirties or forties in good health.

This chain uses TRBV10-3 with TRBJ2-7; 9 bases map to TRBD1. The CDR3 is made up of 15 amino acids. V was pared by 4 bases and J by 4 bases, with 8 bases of the junction left unmatched. The germline CDR1 and CDR2 sequences are ENHRY and SYGVKD. The CDR3, as DNA: TGTGCCATCAGTGCCCCGGACAGGGGATCGTACGAGCAGTACTTC. Its translation: CAISAPDRGSYEQYF.

This chain links TRBV7-3 with TRBJ2-2; D gene unclear. Trimming pared 1 base from V and 6 bases from J, leaving 6 bases between. CDR3 size: 13 residues. CDR1 and CDR2 (germline): SGHTA, FQGTGA. CDR3 bases: TGTGCCAGCAGCTTAAGTATTGCCGGGGAGCTGTTTTTT. Translation gives CASSLSIAGELFF.

CDR3 in amino acids: CASRLISVGGPTGELFF. The CDR3 DNA reads TGTGCCAGCAGGCTGATTTCGGTGGGAGGGCCCACCGGGGAGCTGTTTTTT. The chain combines TRBV27 with TRBJ2-2, with 7 bases matching TRBD2. The CDR3 has 17 amino acids. V was clipped by 6 bases and J by 4 bases; unmatched bases: 14. Germline V gene lookup returns CDR1 MNHEY and CDR2 SMNVEV (reference sequence).

The CDR3 region is CASSQLAGGPNEQFF. In nucleotides, the CDR3 is TGCGCCAGCAGTCAACTAGCGGGAGGGCCCAATGAGCAGTTCTTC. The chain has TRBV10-1 and TRBJ2-1; 13 positions match TRBD2. This CDR3 is built from 15 residues. From germline, CDR1 is WNHNN and CDR2 SYGVQD (reference sequence). With V trimmed by 5 bases and J by 6 bases, 4 bases remained unmatched.

The rearrangement uses TRBV7-2 and TRBJ2-1; 7 positions agree with TRBD2. The length of the CDR3 is 15 residues. The germline V gene encodes CDR1 SGHTA and CDR2 FQGNSA. Trimming took 0 bases from V and 5 from J; bases not matched to a gene: 4. The CDR3 region has the DNA TGTGCCAGCAGCTTAGCGGGAGGGCCAGACAATGAGCAGTTCTTC. Its protein product is CASSLAGGPDNEQFF.

This clone was detected once. This rearrangement joins TRBV5-4 to TRBJ2-3; D not resolved. This CDR3 is built from 16 residues. Germline CDR1 is SGHNT and CDR2 is YYREEE (reference sequence). V was trimmed by 0 bases and J by 4 bases, leaving 15 bases between them. DNA of the CDR3: TGTGCCAGCAGCTTGGATTCTAGTCCCGTCTCAGATACGCAGTATTTT. Its translation is CASSLDSSPVSDTQYF.

This clone occurred once. The CDR3 loop is CASSFPDRASNYEQYF. The CDR3, as DNA: TGTGCCAGCAGTTTCCCGGACAGGGCATCCAACTACGAGCAGTACTTC. The chain recombines TRBV28 with TRBJ2-7; 8 bases match TRBD1. Germline V lookup: CDR1 MDHEN, CDR2 SYDVKM. V was clipped by 3 bases and J by 3 bases; unmatched bases: 10. The CDR3 sequence is 16 residues long.

This chain uses TRBV6-5 with TRBJ2-1; 7 nucleotides line up with TRBD1. Germline V CDR1 and CDR2: MNHEY, SVGAGI. Trimming took 9 bases from V and 7 from J; bases not matched to a gene: 6. The CDR3 has 12 residues. CDR3 residues: CASWTGLNEQFF. In nucleotides, the CDR3 is TGTGCCAGTTGGACAGGACTGAATGAGCAGTTCTTC.

The chain joins TRBV5-4 to TRBJ2-7; TRBD2 agrees at 9 bases. The CDR3 is 15 amino acids. Trimming cost V 4 bases and J 1 base; bases outside gene matches: 6. Germline lookup yields CDR1 SGHNT and CDR2 YYREEE (reference sequence). CDR3: CASSGPGLASYEQYF. The CDR3 DNA reads as TGTGCCAGCAGCGGGCCGGGACTAGCTTCCTACGAGCAGTACTTC.

The chain combines TRBV18 with TRBJ2-5; 14 bases line up with TRBD2. The J segment lost 3 bases and the V segment lost 2 bases, leaving 2 bases of the junction unmatched. This CDR3 is built from 16 residues. Germline CDR1 is KGHSH and CDR2 is LQKENI. CDR3 in DNA: TGTGCCAGCTCACCAAGACTAGCGGGAGGGGAAGAGACCCAGTACTTC. It codes for CASSPRLAGGEETQYF.

V usage is TRBV5-1 and J usage is TRBJ2-5; maybe TRBD2 (5 bases). V was pared by 4 bases and J by 3 bases, with 10 bases between. This CDR3 comprises 13 residues. Germline V lookup: CDR1 SGHRS, CDR2 YFSETQ. The CDR3 region has the DNA TGCGCCAGCAGCCCCGGACTGGAAGAGACCCAGTACTTC. This encodes CASSPGLEETQYF.

V is TRBV27 and J is TRBJ2-7; tentatively, D is TRBD2 (6 bases). This CDR3 contains 14 residues. The V gene's germline CDR1 is MNHEY and CDR2 SMNVEV (reference sequence). V lost 2 bases, J lost 0 bases, and 8 bases lay in between. The chain's CDR3 is CASSLGGISYEQYF. In DNA, the CDR3 is TGTGCCAGCAGTTTAGGGGGGATCTCCTACGAGCAGTACTTC.

The gene calls are TRBV5-1 and TRBJ2-2, with 7 positions matching TRBD1. This CDR3 spans 17 amino acids. Germline CDR1 and CDR2: SGHRS and YFSETQ. V lost 3 bases to trimming and J lost 0 bases; unmatched junction nucleotides: 8. The CDR3 reads CASSSRNRGANTGELFF. DNA of the CDR3: TGCGCCAGCAGCTCCAGAAACAGGGGTGCGAACACCGGGGAGCTGTTTTTT.

The chain is built from TRBV7-8 and TRBJ2-1; no clear D. This CDR3 is 16 amino acids long. V was cut by 2 bases and J by 2 bases, with 13 bases left in between. Germline-derived CDR1 and CDR2 are SGHVS and FQNEAQ. CDR3 sequence: CASSLTSRDPYNEQFF. DNA for the CDR3: TGTGCCAGCAGCTTAACTTCCCGAGACCCCTACAATGAGCAGTTCTTC.

V gene TRBV12-5 combines with J gene TRBJ2-7; maybe TRBD2 (6 bases). The germline CDR1 and CDR2 sequences are LGHNT and FRNRAP. The CDR3 is 15 residues long. V was cut by 2 bases and J by 3 bases, with 14 bases left in between. Here the CDR3 reads CASGLRREDLYEQYF. CDR3 coding DNA: TGTGCTAGTGGTTTGAGGCGGGAAGACCTCTACGAGCAGTACTTC.

The V and J genes are TRBV6-1 and TRBJ1-5; 7 bases are a match to TRBD1. The trim removed 5 bases at V and 4 bases at J, leaving 5 bases unmatched. The CDR3 totals 14 residues. CDR1 is MNHNS and CDR2 is SASEGT in the germline V gene. DNA of the CDR3: TGTGCCAGCAGTAGCGACAGGGCTAATCAGCCCCAGCATTTT. Translated, it gives CASSSDRANQPQHF.

Only one count was recorded for this clone. The chain joins TRBV11-2 to TRBJ2-1, with D possibly TRBD2 on 6 matching bases. The germline CDR1 and CDR2 sequences are SGHAT and FQNNGV. The CDR3 covers 15 residues. V dropped 8 bases and J dropped 6 bases, with 20 bases sitting between them. The CDR3 DNA reads as TGTGCCAGCGGGTCTTTTGGGGCCGGGGGCAATGAGCAGTTCTTC. Translating gives CASGSFGAGGNEQFF.

This sequence joins TRBV5-1 and TRBJ1-1; 7 nucleotides match TRBD1. The CDR3 is made up of 14 amino acids. V was clipped by 4 bases and J by 4 bases; unmatched bases: 7. Germline CDR1 SGHRS, CDR2 YFSETQ. CDR3 DNA: TGCGCCAGCAGCAAAGAGACAGGGTTCACTGAAGCTTTCTTT. This encodes CASSKETGFTEAFF.

The rearrangement links TRBV28 to TRBJ2-7, with TRBD1 identical over 8 bases. The junction had 6 bases not matched to a gene; V was cut back by 6 bases and J by 2 bases. Germline V CDR1 and CDR2: MDHEN, SYDVKM. CDR3 length: 14 amino acids. The CDR3 spells CASSRGQEPYEQYF. CDR3 coding DNA: TGTGCCAGCAGCAGGGGACAGGAGCCCTACGAGCAGTACTTC.

With respect to this clone: At the DNA level, this CDR3 is encoded by other sequences in the same sample as well. The genes are TRBV7-2 and TRBJ1-5, with unresolved D. Germline assignment: CDR1 SGHTA and CDR2 FQGNSA. Trimming pared 3 bases from V and 0 bases from J, leaving 3 bases between. CDR3 length equals 13 residues. CDR3 residues: CASSLSSNQPQHF. DNA for the CDR3: TGTGCCAGCAGCTTGAGTAGCAATCAGCCCCAGCATTTT. Combining the CDR3 with reference TRBV7-2 and TRBJ1-5 gives the whole variable domain GAGVSQSPSNKVTEKGKDVELRCDPISGHTALYWYRQSLGQGLEFLIYFQGNSAPDKSGLPSDRFSAERTGGSVSTLTIQRTQQEDSAVYLCASSLSSNQPQHFGDGTRLSIL.

The V call is TRBV30, the J call TRBJ2-7; D gene unclear. This CDR3 is built from 10 residues. Trimming cost V 3 bases and J 4 bases, with 4 bases left between them. The germline CDR1 and CDR2 sequences are GTSNPN and SVGIG (reference sequence). The CDR3 bases are TGTGCCTGGAGACGGTACGAGCAGTACTTC. Its protein is CAWRRYEQYF.

V gene TRBV19 combines with J gene TRBJ2-1; D remains ambiguous. CDR3 length equals 15 residues. Between the trimmed V and J ends, which lost 9 bases and 7 bases, there was a span of 22 bases. Germline V gives CDR1 LNHDA, CDR2 SQIVND (reference sequence). CDR3 DNA: TGTGCCAGCACTCCCCCCGGACGCCCTCGGAATGAGCAGTTCTTC. Its translation: CASTPPGRPRNEQFF.

DNA for the CDR3: TGTGCCAGCAGTGAAAGGCGGATCCAAGAGACCCAGTACTTC. This codes for CASSERRIQETQYF. The J gene is TRBJ2-5, the V gene TRBV6-1, with D unresolved. The germline V gene has CDR1 MNHNS and CDR2 SASEGT. The length of the CDR3 is 14 residues. V shed 2 bases and J shed 1 base, with 8 bases lying between them.

The chain has TRBV5-1 and TRBJ2-7, with D hard to call. The germline V gene has CDR1 SGHRS and CDR2 YFSETQ. There are 15 residues in the CDR3. Trimming removed 5 bases at V and 0 bases at J, with 15 bases between. This chain's CDR3 is CASRSSELSSYEQYF. The CDR3, as DNA: TGCGCCAGCAGGTCATCGGAACTAAGCTCCTACGAGCAGTACTTC.

A single count supports this clone. The rearrangement joins TRBV9 to TRBJ2-1; D is perhaps TRBD1 or TRBD2 (5 bases each). The V end lost 0 bases, the J end lost 8 bases, and 15 bases lay between the germline ends. CDR3 length equals 15 residues. From germline, CDR1 is SGDLS and CDR2 YYNGEE. CDR3 coding DNA: TGTGCCAGCAGCGTAGGGGGCAGGGCGGGCGATGAGCAGTTCTTC. Its protein is CASSVGGRAGDEQFF. Combining the CDR3 with reference TRBV9 and TRBJ2-1 gives the whole variable domain DSGVTQTPKHLITATGQRVTLRCSPRSGDLSVYWYQQSLDQGLQFLIQYYNGEERAKGNILERFSAQQFPDLHSELNLSSLELGDSALYFCASSVGGRAGDEQFFGPGTRLTVL.

The rearrangement links TRBV30 to TRBJ2-5; 8 positions match TRBD2. Germline CDR1 and CDR2: GTSNPN and SVGIG (reference sequence). With V trimmed by 1 base and J by 9 bases, 7 bases remained unmatched. The CDR3 sequence is 13 residues long. CDR3 amino acids: CAWSESGRGAQYF. The DNA for the CDR3 is TGTGCCTGGAGTGAAAGCGGGAGAGGGGCCCAGTACTTC.

This clone showed up just once. The chain joins TRBV2 to TRBJ2-7; tentative D call: TRBD2 (5 bases). The germline CDR1 and CDR2 sequences are SNHLY and FYNNEI. V was shortened by 5 bases and J by 2 bases, with 19 bases between the two germline ends. The CDR3 loop spans 16 amino acids. In DNA form, the CDR3 reads TGTGCCAGCAGTCTCGAGCTATCAGGAGGCGCCTACGAGCAGTACTTC. Protein: CASSLELSGGAYEQYF.

CDR3 bases: TGCGCCAGCAGCTTGCGGACTAGCGGGGTCGCGAACACCGGGGAGCTGTTTTTT. Translating gives CASSLRTSGVANTGELFF. The rearrangement uses TRBV5-1 and TRBJ2-2; 12 bases are shared with TRBD2. The CDR3 runs 18 residues. V shed 1 base, J shed 0 bases, and the junction held 4 bases outside the gene matches. In germline, CDR1 is SGHRS, CDR2 YFSETQ.

With respect to this clone: Other DNA sequences in the same sample also yield this CDR3. V gene TRBV9 combines with J gene TRBJ2-7; D unclear. V gave up 4 bases and J gave up 2 bases, with 4 bases separating them. The CDR3 spans 11 residues. Per germline, CDR1 SGDLS and CDR2 YYNGEE. This CDR3 reads CASSLTYEQYF. The CDR3, as DNA: TGTGCCAGCAGCCTCACCTACGAGCAGTACTTC.

The chain joins TRBV9 to TRBJ2-1; 11 bases map to TRBD1. J was trimmed by 7 bases and V by 1 base; bases with no gene match: 4. The CDR3 extends over 15 amino acids. Germline loops: CDR1 SGDLS, CDR2 YYNGEE. For the CDR3, the DNA is TGTGCCAGCAGCGTACGGACAGGGGGCTCTAATGAGCAGTTCTTC. Translation gives CASSVRTGGSNEQFF.